A selection of T cell receptor beta chains follows, all from one sample in a study of cytomegalovirus exposure and HLA in healthy donors. The method was immunoSEQ multiplex PCR; TCRdb's version includes in-frame clones alone and lacks a portion of them. The table records approximately 30,000 clones, about 70% of them present only once. Sequencing was performed on PBMCs. The receptors originated from a man aged 40-50 years in good health and CMV-seropositive. Each CDR3 is given with its conserved first and last residue. Fields, in order: clone size, J gene, D gene, V gene, CDR3 protein, CDR3 DNA. D genes are given only for firm matches. A row's size may be missing; if present it is once, few, many or a size class.

>NA|TRBJ1-2|TRBD1|TRBV18
CASSTGQGYGYTF
TGTGCCAGCTCGACGGGACAGGGATATGGCTACACCTTC
>NA|TRBJ1-5|TRBD1|TRBV5-6
CASSLFTGDSYSNQPQHF
TGTGCCAGCAGCTTGTTTACAGGGGACTCTTATAGCAATCAGCCCCAGCATTTT
>few|TRBJ2-7|NA|TRBV6-6
CASSLQGSEQYF
TGTGCCAGCAGTCTACAGGGTAGCGAGCAGTACTTC
>NA|TRBJ2-6|TRBD2|TRBV13
CASSLGRGGRGANVLTF
TGTGCCAGCAGCTTAGGCCGGGGGGGCCGCGGGGCCAACGTCCTGACTTTC
>NA|TRBJ2-1|TRBD2|TRBV10-3
CAISGGRGAGVDNEQFF
TGTGCCATCAGTGGGGGCCGGGGAGCGGGGGTTGACAATGAGCAGTTCTTC
>few|TRBJ1-1|TRBD1|TRBV9
CASSDPRTGQNTEAFF
TGTGCCAGCAGCGACCCTCGGACAGGGCAAAACACTGAAGCTTTCTTT
>NA|TRBJ2-7|NA|TRBV7-9
CASSIGQRGEQYF
TGTGCCAGCAGCATAGGGCAACGAGGCGAGCAGTACTTC
>NA|TRBJ1-2|NA|TRBV14
CASSQSGYHGYTF
TGTGCCAGCAGCCAATCAGGGTACCATGGCTACACCTTC
>NA|TRBJ2-7|NA|TRBV25-1
CASRGGVDEQYF
TGTGCCAGCAGAGGGGGAGTCGACGAGCAGTACTTC
>NA|TRBJ1-3|NA|TRBV18
CASSLQGSAGNTIYF
TGTGCCAGCTCACTCCAGGGGTCGGCTGGAAACACCATATATTTT
>NA|TRBJ1-5|NA|TRBV4-1
CASSQVQLGNQPQHF
TGCGCCAGCAGCCAAGTACAGTTGGGCAATCAGCCCCAGCATTTT
>once|TRBJ2-6|TRBD1|TRBV28
CASSPRTGRASGANVLTF
TGTGCCAGCAGTCCGAGGACAGGGCGAGCTTCTGGGGCCAACGTCCTGACTTTC
>NA|TRBJ2-5|NA|TRBV11-2
CASELLAGETQYF
TGTGCCAGCGAGCTCCTCGCGGGAGAGACCCAGTACTTC
>few|TRBJ2-7|TRBD2|TRBV11-2
CASSLGLAGLEQYF
TGTGCCAGCAGCTTGGGACTAGCGGGGTTGGAGCAGTACTTC
>NA|TRBJ2-7|NA|TRBV6-6
CASSYPGRYEQYF
TGTGCCAGCAGTTACCCAGGGAGGTACGAGCAGTACTTC
>NA|TRBJ2-7|TRBD1|TRBV10-3
CATGQGDYEQYF
TGTGCCACCGGACAGGGGGACTACGAGCAGTACTTC
>NA|TRBJ2-1|NA|TRBV6-5
CASSYSTSGDNEQFF
TGTGCCAGCAGTTACTCGACCAGCGGAGACAATGAGCAGTTCTTC
>once|TRBJ2-3|NA|TRBV10-3
CAISDGSLPATDTQYF
TGTGCCATCAGTGACGGGTCACTCCCAGCCACAGATACGCAGTATTTT
>once|TRBJ1-1|NA|TRBV25-1
CASRSEVSEAFF
TGTGCCAGCAGGAGCGAGGTTTCTGAAGCTTTCTTT
>NA|TRBJ1-5|NA|TRBV15
CATSSRRVGDQPQHF
TGTGCCACCAGCAGTCGCCGGGTGGGTGATCAGCCCCAGCATTTT
>NA|TRBJ1-1|NA|TRBV9
CASSVGGVNTEAFF
TGTGCCAGCAGCGTAGGCGGCGTGAACACTGAAGCTTTCTTT
>NA|TRBJ2-2|NA|TRBV14
CASSATSELFF
TGTGCCAGCAGCGCCACTTCTGAGCTGTTTTTT
>NA|TRBJ2-7|TRBD2|TRBV30
CAWSRGDAYEQYF
TGTGCCTGGAGCCGGGGGGACGCCTACGAGCAGTACTTC
>NA|TRBJ1-1|NA|TRBV7-9
CARSNWDLGTEAFF
TGTGCCAGGTCAAATTGGGACTTAGGAACTGAAGCTTTCTTT
>once|TRBJ2-5|TRBD2|TRBV5-1
CASSRTSPLASQETQYF
TGCGCCAGCAGTCGGACTAGCCCTCTCGCCTCCCAAGAGACCCAGTACTTC
>NA|TRBJ2-7|TRBD1|TRBV9
CASSLAGTGFYEQYF
TGTGCCAGCAGCCTCGCCGGGACAGGGTTCTACGAGCAGTACTTC
>NA|TRBJ1-4|TRBD1|TRBV15
CATSRDPGTGVNTNEKLFF
TGTGCCACCAGCAGAGATCCAGGGACAGGGGTTAATACTAATGAAAAACTGTTTTTT